This T cell receptor (beta chain) comes out of a study of cytotoxic CD8 clonotypes in ibrutinib-treated CLL. Across the study: Among the patients, approximately ten presented as relapsed/refractory and around 15 as treatment-naive; about 17 showed unmutated IGHV. Response samples came after a median 12 months of treatment, range 6 to 36.

Libraries were prepared by immunoSEQ multiplex PCR; TCRdb keeps only in-frame clonotypes and omits some of them. The sample holds around 310,000 clones; about 77% are singletons and the top ten take 5% to 7%. Trimming cost V 2 bases and J 9 bases, with 8 bases left between them. CDR3 length equals 11 residues. Germline assignment: CDR1 WSHSY and CDR2 SAAADI. The source of around 2 micrograms of genomic DNA for TCR beta libraries was cryopreserved PBMCs. Worth noting for this clone: The antigen is unknown.

Study results and caveats: Shared public clonotypes were rare, and on treatment they either got smaller or stayed the same.

The clonotype was recovered from a human donor with chronic lymphocytic leukemia. The chain couples TRBV10-2 to TRBJ2-7, with unresolved D. The material sequenced was PBMCs, taken before ibrutinib treatment. The DNA of the CDR3 is TGCGCCAGCAGTGAGGTTTCAATGCAGTACTTC. Its translation: CASSEVSMQYF.